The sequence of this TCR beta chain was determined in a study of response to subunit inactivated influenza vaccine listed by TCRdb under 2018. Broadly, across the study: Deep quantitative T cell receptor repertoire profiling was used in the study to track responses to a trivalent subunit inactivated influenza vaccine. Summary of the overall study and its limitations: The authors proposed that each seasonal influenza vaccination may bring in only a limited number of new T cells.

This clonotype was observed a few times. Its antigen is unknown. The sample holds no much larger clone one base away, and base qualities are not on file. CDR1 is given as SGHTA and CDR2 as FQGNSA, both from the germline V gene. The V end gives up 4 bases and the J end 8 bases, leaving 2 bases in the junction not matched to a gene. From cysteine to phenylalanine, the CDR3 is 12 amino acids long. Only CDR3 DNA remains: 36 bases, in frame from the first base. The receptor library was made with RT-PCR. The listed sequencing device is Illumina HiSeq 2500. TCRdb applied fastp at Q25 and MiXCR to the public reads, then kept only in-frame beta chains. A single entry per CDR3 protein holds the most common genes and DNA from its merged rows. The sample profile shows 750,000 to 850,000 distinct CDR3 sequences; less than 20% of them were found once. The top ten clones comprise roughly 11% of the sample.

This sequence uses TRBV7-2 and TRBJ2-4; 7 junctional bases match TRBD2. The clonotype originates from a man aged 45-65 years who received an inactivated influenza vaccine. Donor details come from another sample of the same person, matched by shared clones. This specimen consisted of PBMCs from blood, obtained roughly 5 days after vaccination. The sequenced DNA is TGTGCCAGCAGCTCGGGAGGCTACATTCAGTACTTC. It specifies CASSSGGYIQYF.